Detailed here is one T cell receptor beta chain. This CDR3 is built from 14 residues. CDR1 is SGHDT, CDR2 YYEEEE, per germline. V lost 4 bases and J lost 5, with 12 bases in between. Allocation to cohorts depended on clinical history reported by the participants. Libraries were prepared by immunoSEQ multiplex PCR; TCRdb keeps only in-frame clonotypes and omits some of them. Here the sample spans 150,000 or so clones, around 82% being singletons. This sample is part of a study of blood T cell repertoires in COVID-19. Study as a whole: Acute and convalescent COVID-19 samples came from the United States, Italy and Spain. T cells, B-cell-depleted T cells, or PBMCs provided the cDNA or gDNA that served as material.

The chain has TRBV5-6 and TRBJ2-2; weak D call: TRBD2 (6 bases). This clonotype originated in a woman aged 45-59 years in a cohort exposed to, infected with or recovered from COVID-19 (not recorded which). Material: PBMCs or T cells enriched from blood (not recorded which). This chain's CDR3 is CASSGRTGTGELFF. The CDR3 nucleotides are TGTGCCAGCAGCGGGAGGACGGGGACCGGGGAGCTGTTTTTT.